This passage covers 17 T cell receptor beta chains from one sample sequenced in a study of human T cells and chemical hapten exposure. As to time point: patch test 2, 6 weeks after DPC sensitization. This sample's treatment: therapeutic diphenylcyclopropenone sensitization with weekly scalp DPC. TCRdb itself ran the RACE reads through MiXCR, one entry per CDR3 protein. Here the sample spans 85,000 to 100,000 distinct CDR3 sequences, approximately 10% being singletons. Sequenced material: whole blood, taken in connection with sensitization to the hapten diphenylcyclopropenone (DPC). Receptors were obtained from a man in his forties with alopecia areata. Some clones in this sample may be carry-over from other donors' samples.

A remark on this clonotype: One end of the junction does not line up with germline, which may come from a read error. The chain carries TRBV7-7 and TRBJ2-1, with 10 bases lining up with TRBD2. This CDR3 has 15 amino acids. Germline CDR1 reads SSHAT; CDR2 reads FNYEAQ (reference sequence). This CDR3 reads CASSLGTSDSNEQFF. The CDR3 nucleotides are TGTGCTAGCAGCTTAGGGACTAGCGACTCCAATGAGCAGTTCTTC. Using reference TRBV7-7 and TRBJ2-1 for the parts outside the CDR3, the full variable domain is GAGVSQSPRYKVTKRGQDVTLRCDPISSHATLYWYQQALGQGPEFLTYFNYEAQPDKSGLPSDRFSAERPEGSISTLTIQRTEQRDSAMYRCASSLGTSDSNEQFFGPGTRLTVL.

This clonotype was found many times. The chain employs TRBV29-1 and TRBJ2-1, with TRBD2 matching 14 bases. The length of the CDR3 is 13 residues. V trimming: 4 bases; J trimming: 8 bases; junction bases outside the gene matches: 1. Per germline, CDR1 SQVTM and CDR2 ANQGSEA. The CDR3 nucleotides read TGCAGCGTTGGGGGACTAGCGGGAGATGAGCAGTTCTTC. Protein: CSVGGLAGDEQFF.

This clonotype was detected ten times or more. This sequence joins TRBV4-3 and TRBJ2-3; D may be TRBD2 (6 bases). There are 15 residues in the CDR3. Deletions cut 0 bases from V and 5 bases from J, with 12 bases between. Germline CDR1 LGHNA, CDR2 YSLEER. The CDR3 here is CASSQDSGDVDTQYF. The CDR3 DNA follows: TGCGCCAGCAGCCAAGATTCGGGAGATGTAGATACGCAGTATTTT.

This clonotype was counted a few times. The chain carries TRBV2 and TRBJ2-7; D remains unclear. This CDR3 has 12 residues. Germline V gene data show CDR1 as SNHLY and CDR2 as FYNNEI. Trimming left V 3 bases short and J 4 bases short, with 7 bases between. DNA of the CDR3: TGTGCCAGCAGTGACCTTAGTTACGAGCAGTACTTC. It is translated as CASSDLSYEQYF.

This clonotype has more than one count but fewer than ten. CDR3 in DNA: TGTGCCAGCAGGGGGACAGGGGGCTTTAATACTAATGAAAAACTGTTTTTT. Encoded protein: CASRGTGGFNTNEKLFF. This chain joins TRBV27 and TRBJ1-4, with 12 bases fitting TRBD1. With V trimmed by 6 bases and J by 2 bases, 7 bases remained unmatched. CDR1 is MNHEY, CDR2 SMNVEV, per germline (reference sequence). This CDR3 region has 17 residues.

This clonotype was picked up many times. The rearrangement uses TRBV5-4 and TRBJ2-7, with a weak D call TRBD1 (5 bases). The CDR3 sequence is 14 residues long. Germline values: CDR1 SGHNT, CDR2 YYREEE (reference sequence). Trimming shortened V by 1 base and J by 6 bases, and 14 bases separated the two germline ends. The CDR3 reads CASSLFSGSGEQYF. CDR3 sequence (DNA): TGTGCCAGCAGCTTGTTTTCAGGGTCTGGCGAGCAGTACTTC. Combining the CDR3 with reference TRBV5-4 and TRBJ2-7 gives the whole variable domain ETGVTQSPTHLIKTRGQQVTLRCSSQSGHNTVSWYQQALGQGPQFIFQYYREEENGRGNFPPRFSGLQFPNYSSELNVNALELDDSALYLCASSLFSGSGEQYFGPGTRLTVT.

The sample holds a few counts of this clonotype. The V gene is TRBV6-2 or TRBV6-3, the J gene TRBJ1-5; 8 nucleotides match TRBD1. Unmatched junction bases numbered 10, after V lost 5 bases and J lost 4 bases. Germline V lookup: CDR1 MNHEY, CDR2 SVGEGT. CDR3 size: 16 residues. The CDR3 is CASSSSSGGWNQPQHF. The CDR3 nucleotides are TGTGCCAGCAGTAGTTCTTCAGGGGGCTGGAATCAGCCCCAGCATTTT.

This clonotype was counted a few times. The chain is built from TRBV21-1 and TRBJ2-2; the table's D call TRBD2 went unverified against the DNA. TRBV21-1 is designated a pseudogene. The CDR3 length is 21 residues. The CDR3 is CASSKPEILAGGVRNTGELFF. DNA of the CDR3: TGTGCCAGCAGCAAGCCGGAAATACTAGCGGGAGGTGTTCGGAACACCGGGGAGCTGTTTTTT.

In its sample, this clonotype was seen a few times. This sequence joins TRBV5-1 and TRBJ2-2; 8 nucleotides agree with TRBD1. The CDR3 runs to 15 residues. V lost 4 bases to trimming and J lost 0 bases; unmatched junction nucleotides: 2. The germline CDR1 and CDR2 sequences are SGHRS and YFSETQ. DNA for the CDR3: TGCGCCAGCAGCCGACAGGGGACGAACACCGGGGAGCTGTTTTTT. As protein: CASSRQGTNTGELFF.

Of note for this clonotype: The junction does not match germline at one end; this may be a read error. This sequence joins TRBV7-7 and TRBJ2-1, with 11 bases aligning to TRBD1. The CDR3 extends over 15 amino acids. Looked up from germline, CDR1 is SSHAT and CDR2 is FNYEAQ (reference sequence). The CDR3 loop is CASSRTGGASNEQFF. The CDR3 coding sequence is TGTGCTAGCAGCCGGACAGGGGGCGCCTCTAATGAGCAGTTCTTC. Filled out from reference TRBV7-7 and TRBJ2-1, the complete variable domain reads GAGVSQSPRYKVTKRGQDVTLRCDPISSHATLYWYQQALGQGPEFLTYFNYEAQPDKSGLPSDRFSAERPEGSISTLTIQRTEQRDSAMYRCASSRTGGASNEQFFGPGTRLTVL.

This clonotype was detected only a few times. This chain uses TRBV14 with TRBJ2-1; 14 bases line up with TRBD2. V shed 6 bases, J shed 0 bases, and the junction held 10 bases outside the gene matches. Germline assignment: CDR1 SGHDN and CDR2 FVKESK. The CDR3 is made up of 19 amino acids. For the CDR3, the DNA is TGTGCCAGCAGATCGACTAGCGGGAGGGTTCTACTCTCCTACAATGAGCAGTTCTTC. It translates to CASRSTSGRVLLSYNEQFF.

This clonotype was picked up many times. Here the CDR3 reads CATSGRGSYEQYF. The DNA for the CDR3 is TGTGCCACCAGCGGGAGGGGCTCCTACGAGCAGTACTTC. The chain uses TRBV28 and TRBJ2-7; 10 bases map to TRBD2. Germline values: CDR1 MDHEN, CDR2 SYDVKM. With 10 bases clipped from V and 0 bases from J, the junction kept 3 bases outside the gene matches. The CDR3 sequence is 13 residues long.

Worth noting for this clonotype: A junction end diverges from the germline sequence, so it may reflect a read error. This chain links TRBV30 with TRBJ2-3; D is ambiguous. The CDR3 covers 8 residues. From germline, CDR1 is GTSNPN and CDR2 SVGIG (reference sequence). The CDR3 bases are TGTGCCTGGACGGGCCCAGGTTTT. Protein product: CAWTGPGF. The full variable domain, completed using reference TRBV30 and TRBJ2-3, is SQTIHQWPATLVQPVGSPLSLECTVEGTSNPNLYWYRQAAGRGLQLLFYSVGIGQISSEVPQNLSASRPQDRQFILSSKKLLLSDSGFYLCAWTGPGFGPGTRLTVL.

This clonotype has only a few counts. The rearrangement links TRBV20-1 to TRBJ2-7; TRBD2 agrees at 10 bases. The CDR3 sequence is 16 residues long. Germline CDR1 reads DFQATT; CDR2 reads SNEGSKA (reference sequence). Trimming took 0 bases from V and 0 from J; bases not matched to a gene: 5. The CDR3 here is CSARELAGLSSYEQYF. CDR3 DNA sequence: TGCAGTGCTAGAGAACTAGCGGGACTTTCCTCCTACGAGCAGTACTTC.

At least ten counts were recorded for this clonotype. The chain uses TRBV12-3 or TRBV12-4 and TRBJ1-2, with D tentatively TRBD1 (5 bases). V was trimmed by 7 bases and J by 4 bases, leaving 22 bases between them. CDR3 size: 16 residues. CDR3 loop: CASTSRGGDYSYGYTF. CDR3 DNA: TGTGCCAGCACTTCCCGGGGGGGAGACTATTCCTATGGCTACACCTTC.

A few counts support this clonotype. The chain combines TRBV4-3 with TRBJ1-6; 7 nucleotides align to TRBD1. There are 15 residues in the CDR3. V dropped 0 bases and J dropped 7; count of bases not matched to a gene: 3. Germline-derived CDR1 and CDR2 are LGHNA and YSLEER. The CDR3 loop reads CASSQDYRGNSPLHF. The CDR3 DNA is TGCGCCAGCAGCCAAGATTACAGGGGCAATTCACCCCTCCACTTT.

This clonotype was detected a few times. This sequence joins TRBV7-2 and TRBJ2-6; a possible D gene is TRBD2 (5 bases). V was shortened by 0 bases and J by 4 bases, with 7 bases between the two germline ends. Germline CDR1 and CDR2: SGHTA and FQGNSA. This CDR3 contains 15 residues. CDR3 DNA sequence: TGTGCCAGCAGCTTAGCGGCGGGCGGGGCCAACGTCCTGACTTTC. Its protein is CASSLAAGGANVLTF.